Listed below are T cell receptor beta chains from one sample, sequenced in a study of T cell responses to AZD1222 COVID-19 vaccine. The repertoire was sequenced with immunoSEQ multiplex PCR; TCRdb's copy has only in-frame clones and lacks some. The table records about 150,000 clones, more than 75% of them present only once. Sequencing used peripheral blood, obtained on day 0 of AZD1222 vaccination. The receptors originated from an adult in good health. The CDR3 runs from the conserved cysteine through the conserved F or W. Fields, in order: D gene, J gene, clone size, V gene, CDR3 protein, CDR3 DNA. The D gene is left open where the match is weak. Size is stated for part of the rows, as once, few or many counts, or as a class when the clone is expanded.

D: .; J: TRBJ2-2; size: .; V: TRBV9; CDR3: CASSPAGRSGELFF; DNA: TGTGCCAGCAGCCCCGCCGGAAGGTCCGGGGAGCTGTTTTTT
D: .; J: TRBJ2-7; size: .; V: TRBV28; CDR3: CASSPPSRSGATYEQYF; DNA: TGTGCCAGCAGTCCCCCGTCGAGGTCAGGGGCGACCTACGAGCAGTACTTC
D: .; J: TRBJ2-5; size: once; V: TRBV27; CDR3: CASSFEASGVTQYF; DNA: TGTGCCAGCAGTTTTGAGGCCTCCGGAGTGACCCAGTACTTC
D: TRBD1; J: TRBJ1-5; size: .; V: TRBV7-8; CDR3: CASSRLGQGAGQPQHF; DNA: TGTGCCAGCAGCCGACTGGGACAGGGGGCAGGTCAGCCCCAGCATTTT
D: .; J: TRBJ2-3; size: .; V: TRBV7-8; CDR3: CASSFRGTDTQYF; DNA: TGTGCCAGCAGCTTTAGGGGAACAGATACGCAGTATTTT
D: TRBD2; J: TRBJ2-5; size: once; V: TRBV15; CDR3: CATSRDLGLQETQYF; DNA: TGTGCCACCAGCAGAGATCTGGGACTACAAGAGACCCAGTACTTC
D: TRBD1; J: TRBJ2-7; size: once; V: TRBV19; CDR3: CASRPGTGAYEQYF; DNA: TGTGCCAGTAGGCCCGGGACAGGAGCCTACGAGCAGTACTTC
D: .; J: TRBJ1-5; size: once; V: TRBV28; CDR3: CASNQGYSNQPQHF; DNA: TGTGCCAGCAACCAGGGTTATAGCAATCAGCCCCAGCATTTT
D: .; J: TRBJ1-2; size: .; V: TRBV6-5; CDR3: CASSYSHRVDGYTF; DNA: TGTGCCAGCAGTTACTCCCACAGGGTGGATGGCTACACCTTC
D: .; J: TRBJ1-4; size: .; V: TRBV11-2; CDR3: CASSFSGTDEKLFF; DNA: TGTGCCAGCAGCTTTTCCGGGACGGATGAAAAACTGTTTTTT
D: .; J: TRBJ2-2; size: few; V: TRBV27; CDR3: CASTQRRQHNTGELFF; DNA: TGTGCCAGCACCCAAAGGAGACAGCATAACACCGGGGAGCTGTTTTTT
D: .; J: TRBJ2-7; size: .; V: TRBV27; CDR3: CASSLDRSYEQYF; DNA: TGTGCCAGCAGTTTAGATCGCTCCTACGAGCAGTACTTC
D: TRBD2; J: TRBJ2-7; size: .; V: TRBV9; CDR3: CASSVDHGRGTYEQYF; DNA: TGTGCCAGCAGCGTAGATCACGGGAGGGGAACCTACGAGCAGTACTTC
D: .; J: TRBJ1-4; size: .; V: TRBV19; CDR3: CASSIWSPQGEKLFF; DNA: TGTGCCAGTAGTATTTGGTCCCCTCAAGGTGAAAAACTGTTTTTT
D: .; J: TRBJ2-7; size: .; V: TRBV7-9; CDR3: CASSFGPSEQYF; DNA: TGTGCCAGCAGCTTTGGTCCTTCGGAGCAGTACTTC
D: TRBD2; J: TRBJ2-7; size: .; V: TRBV7-6; CDR3: CASSLAQYGLGAYEQYF; DNA: TGTGCCAGCAGCTTAGCGCAGTACGGACTAGGGGCATACGAGCAGTACTTC
D: TRBD1; J: TRBJ1-6; size: .; V: TRBV6-6; CDR3: CASSPDRGGSYNSPLHF; DNA: TGTGCCAGCAGTCCCGACAGGGGTGGCTCCTATAATTCACCCCTCCACTTT
D: .; J: TRBJ2-2; size: once; V: TRBV6-2/TRBV6-3; CDR3: CASSFARTGELFF; DNA: TGTGCCAGCAGTTTCGCCCGGACCGGGGAGCTGTTTTTT
D: TRBD1; J: TRBJ1-1; size: once; V: TRBV7-9; CDR3: CASRYLEEGAAFF; DNA: TGTGCCAGCAGGTACCTGGAAGAGGGGGCAGCTTTCTTT
D: TRBD1; J: TRBJ1-4; size: .; V: TRBV27; CDR3: CASSRRTGINEKLFF; DNA: TGTGCCAGCAGCCGACGGACAGGGATTAATGAAAAACTGTTTTTT
D: .; J: TRBJ2-7; size: .; V: TRBV6-6; CDR3: CASSSGPPTYEQYF; DNA: TGTGCCAGCAGTTCGGGACCCCCGACCTACGAGCAGTACTTC
D: .; J: TRBJ2-1; size: .; V: TRBV7-9; CDR3: CASSLVSHNEQFF; DNA: TGTGCCAGCAGCTTAGTCAGCCACAATGAGCAGTTCTTC